This T cell receptor beta chain emerged from a study of early T cells in non-severe SARS-CoV-2 infection (dated by TCRdb to the early 2020s). Background for the entire study: TCR sequencing used bulk RNA from unsorted whole blood, so alpha and beta chains could not be paired. Paper-wide results and their limitations: VDJdb matching was skewed toward anti-spike CD8 responses, so virus-specific expansions were likely underestimated and private and CD4 specificities were missed.

The germline V gene encodes CDR1 SGHTA and CDR2 FQGNSA. The CDR3 runs 15 amino acids, cysteine and phenylalanine included. Only the CDR3 DNA stays, 45 bases, in frame from base 1. Trimming removed 4 bases from V and 3 bases from J, leaving 15 bases between the germline ends. This clonotype was recorded at least ten times. Which antigen it targets is not known. Base qualities are missing; no much larger clone stands one base away. The method was 5' RACE. Sequencing was performed on a NextSeq 500. To correct for sequencing error and PCR bias, the TCR library protocol tagged individual cDNA molecules with unique molecular identifiers. Sequencing covered both TCR alpha and beta chains, and within each sample the abundances of alpha and beta sequences were tightly co-correlated. The paper's processing steps were these. Decombinator V4 was used to annotate the V gene, J gene and CDR3 of the TCR sequences. Expanded TCRs were defined as changing significantly between any two time points under a Poisson model with p below 0.0001. TCR abundances were normalised to the total number of TCRs sequenced per sample and expressed as counts per million. TRAV1-2 paired with TRAJ12, TRAJ20 or TRAJ33 defined MAIT TCRs, while TRAV10 paired with TRAJ18 defined iNKT TCRs. VDJdb, accessed on 1 November 2021, was searched for TCRs annotated for CMV, EBV and SARS-CoV-2, and TCRs annotated for more than one antigen were excluded. The public reads were reanalyzed by TCRdb: fastp trimming at Q25, MiXCR alignment, in-frame beta chains only. Rows are unified per CDR3 protein, each entry keeping the most common DNA and genes. The V and J calls and clone size come from TCRdb's table, not from the authors' own analysis. Here the sample has 56,000 or so distinct CDR3 sequences; approximately 8.4% occur a single time. In total, the top ten clones hold approximately 4% of the sample.

The study was a case-control design nested within a healthcare worker cohort in London, UK, with weekly nasopharyngeal swab PCR tests and blood sampling. Healthcare workers were enrolled in the week of the UK lockdown, from 23 to 31 March 2020, and were followed every week for up to about 16 weeks. The V and J segments used are TRBV7-2 and TRBJ2-5; tentative D gene TRBD2, with 6 bases matching. This clonotype was sampled from an adult who was a healthcare worker with PCR-confirmed SARS-CoV-2 infection or an uninfected control (not recorded which). The sample comprised whole blood. The CDR3 is CASSWRGASEETQYF. The sequence in DNA is TGTGCCAGCAGCTGGAGAGGCGCTAGCGAAGAGACCCAGTACTTC.